This T cell receptor beta chain is from a study of cytomegalovirus exposure and HLA in healthy donors. The repertoire was sequenced with immunoSEQ multiplex PCR; TCRdb's copy has only in-frame clones and lacks some. The sample lists 100,000 to 120,000 clones, approximately 90% seen once, with under 2% in the top ten. Worth noting for this clone: Its antigen is not identified.

Trimming removed 4 bases at V and 2 bases at J, with 9 bases between. Germline assignment: CDR1 SGHDN and CDR2 FVKESK. The CDR3 loop spans 13 amino acids. The donors were part of the roughly 120-subject validation cohort, which stood apart from the roughly 730-subject first cohort. Findings and caveats of the study: Cytomegalovirus status, reportedly, was diagnosed with high specificity and sensitivity by the classifier. There were 150 to 200 TCR beta chains listed as cytomegalovirus-associated.

V gene TRBV14 combines with J gene TRBJ2-7, with D perhaps TRBD1 (6 bases). The sequenced material came from PBMCs. This TCR was recovered from a woman in her late teens or twenties in good health and CMV-seronegative. The CDR3 reads CASSRQDTYEQYF. The CDR3 DNA follows: TGTGCCAGCAGCCGACAGGACACCTACGAGCAGTACTTC.